The clone carrying this T cell receptor beta chain was seen more than once but under ten times. The antigen is not known. With survey level as its setting, the immunoSEQ assay was v3.0. The repertoire was sequenced with immunoSEQ multiplex PCR; TCRdb's copy has only in-frame clones and lacks some. The sample carries tens of thousands of clones, 85% recorded once. Per individual, the PBMC samples numbered at least one pre-ART and at least two post-ART. The United States was where all participants with HIV were treated. Trimming took off 3 bases at V and 4 bases at J, with 6 bases between the two ends. This CDR3 spans 12 amino acids. Looked up from germline, CDR1 is WSHSY and CDR2 is SAAADI. This sample was taken from a study of long-term antiretroviral therapy in people with HIV. General study points: Controls exceeded HIV repertoires in CDR3 length range. Although diversity increased after ART, it remained lower than in transplant donor controls.

The specimen comprised unsorted PBMCs, sampled 2.3 years after starting antiretroviral therapy. The TCR sequence derives from a man aged 35 to 55 with HIV. This rearrangement joins TRBV10-2 to TRBJ1-2; D is ambiguous. The CDR3 bases are TGCGCCAGCAGTGAAACCTCCTATGGCTACACCTTC. This codes for CASSETSYGYTF.